A single sample gave rise to the 19 T cell receptor beta chains below, sequenced in a study of T cells after yellow fever vaccination. TCRdb recomputed calls from the 5' RACE reads with MiXCR, one row per CDR3 protein. The sample yields approximately 580,000 distinct CDR3 sequences, approximately 16% seen once. The specimen comprised PBMCs, sampled 5 days after the first yellow fever vaccination. Receptors originate from a man between 18 and 35 years old who received the YFV17D yellow fever vaccine.

This clonotype was seen ten or more times. The chain couples TRBV7-9 to TRBJ2-7; TRBD1 aligns across 8 bases. Germline CDR1 and CDR2: SEHNR and FQNEAQ (reference sequence). V was clipped by 3 bases and J by 0 bases; unmatched bases: 7. This CDR3 is built from 16 residues. In nucleotides, the CDR3 is TGTGCCAGCAGCTTCCCCGGACAGGGAAGCTCCTACGAGCAGTACTTC. Amino acid sequence: CASSFPGQGSSYEQYF.

This clonotype was observed a handful of times. This rearrangement joins TRBV3-1 to TRBJ2-3; D gene unclear. In germline, CDR1 is LGHDT, CDR2 YNNKEL (reference sequence). V was pared by 1 base and J by 1 base, with 3 bases between. The CDR3 consists of 13 residues. The chain's CDR3 is CASSQGRTDTQYF. CDR3 sequence (DNA): TGTGCCAGCAGCCAAGGTCGCACAGATACGCAGTATTTT.

J is TRBJ2-2 and V is TRBV19, with D unresolved. Trimming took 2 bases from V and 2 from J, leaving 12 bases between them. The CDR3 runs to 16 residues. Germline-derived CDR1 and CDR2 are LNHDA and SQIVND (reference sequence). The CDR3 sequence is CASSISSSANTGELFF. The CDR3 DNA reads as TGTGCCAGTAGTATATCTTCCTCGGCAAACACCGGGGAGCTGTTTTTT.

The rearrangement uses TRBV18 and TRBJ2-5, with D possibly matching TRBD1 (5 bases). Germline CDR1 and CDR2: KGHSH and LQKENI. The CDR3 is made up of 15 amino acids. Trimming shortened V by 6 bases and J by 0 bases, and 14 bases separated the two germline ends. The CDR3 region has the DNA TGTGCCAGCTCCCCGCCTCCAGGGTACCAAGAGACCCAGTACTTC. Its protein product is CASSPPPGYQETQYF.

This clonotype appeared a few times. The chain combines TRBV6-5 with TRBJ2-7, with TRBD1 identical over 7 bases. The length of the CDR3 is 15 residues. Germline V gene lookup returns CDR1 MNHEY and CDR2 SVGAGI. J was trimmed by 1 base and V by 4 bases; bases with no gene match: 7. The CDR3 DNA follows: TGTGCCAGCAGTTTCACCGGGACAGAATCCTACGAGCAGTACTTC. It codes for CASSFTGTESYEQYF.

The chain recombines TRBV11-2 with TRBJ2-6, with 8 bases that match TRBD1. The germline CDR1 and CDR2 sequences are SGHAT and FQNNGV. J gave up 0 bases and V 3 bases, and 7 bases lay outside the gene matches. This CDR3 is 18 amino acids long. CDR3 sequence (DNA): TGTGCCAGCAGCTTTCGGACAGGGATAAGCTCTGGGGCCAACGTCCTGACTTTC. Amino acids: CASSFRTGISSGANVLTF.

The CDR3 sequence: CASSRSTEGDTQYF. In DNA, the CDR3 is TGTGCCAGCAGTCGGTCCACGGAGGGAGATACGCAGTATTTT. The chain is built from TRBV5-4 and TRBJ2-3, with D perhaps TRBD2 (6 bases). V was trimmed by 5 bases and J by 5 bases, leaving 15 bases between them. CDR1 and CDR2 (germline): SGHNT, YYREEE (reference sequence). The CDR3 runs to 14 residues.

The rearrangement joins TRBV5-5 to TRBJ1-1; D uncertain. Deletions cut 7 bases from V and 0 bases from J, with 13 bases between. Germline V gene sequence: CDR1 SGHKS, CDR2 YYEKEE (reference sequence). This CDR3 comprises 14 residues. The CDR3 nucleotides read TGTGCCAGCTTCTCGCAGGCGGTGAACACTGAAGCTTTCTTT. Protein: CASFSQAVNTEAFF.

There are a few counts of this clonotype. V usage is TRBV5-6 and J usage is TRBJ2-1; 8 nucleotides line up with TRBD2. The germline gives CDR1 SGHDT, CDR2 YYEEEE. This CDR3 has 14 amino acids. The J segment lost 8 bases and the V segment lost 2 bases, leaving 6 bases of the junction unmatched. This chain's CDR3 is CASSFRGGTDEQFF. The CDR3 region has the DNA TGTGCCAGCAGCTTTCGGGGGGGTACGGATGAGCAGTTCTTC. Full variable domain (remainder filled in from reference TRBV5-6 and TRBJ2-1): DAGVTQSPTHLIKTRGQQVTLRCSPKSGHDTVSWYQQALGQGPQFIFQYYEEEERQRGNFPDRFSGHQFPNYSSELNVNALLLGDSALYLCASSFRGGTDEQFFGPGTRLTVL.

This chain uses TRBV6-5 with TRBJ1-4; 10 bases agree with TRBD1. From germline, CDR1 is MNHEY and CDR2 SVGAGI. The CDR3 length is 14 residues. Trimming removed 2 bases from V and 8 bases from J; junction bases left unmatched: 2. CDR3 loop: CASSYETGGEKLFF. CDR3 nucleotides: TGTGCCAGCAGTTACGAGACAGGGGGCGAAAAACTGTTTTTT.

This clonotype has just a few counts. This chain links TRBV4-2 with TRBJ1-2; D unresolved. The germline V gene encodes CDR1 LGHNA and CDR2 YNFKEQ. This CDR3 contains 18 residues. Trimming took off 0 bases at V and 0 bases at J, with 17 bases between the two ends. CDR3 sequence: CASSQDISGPTTNYGYTF. The CDR3 nucleotides read TGTGCCAGCAGCCAAGATATTTCAGGACCGACTACTAACTATGGCTACACCTTC.

This clonotype came up once. The chain is built from TRBV20-1 and TRBJ2-7; 11 positions match TRBD2. Germline V gene sequence: CDR1 DFQATT, CDR2 SNEGSKA (reference sequence). V was clipped by 5 bases and J by 2 bases; unmatched bases: 5. The CDR3 length is 14 residues. In nucleotides, the CDR3 is TGCAGTGCTCCCGCTAGCGGGGGGCCCTACGAGCAGTACTTC. The encoded protein is CSAPASGGPYEQYF.

The chain joins TRBV27 to TRBJ2-1; D is unclear. The germline V and J ends were trimmed by 0 bases and 10 bases, with 13 bases remaining between them. Looked up from germline, CDR1 is MNHEY and CDR2 is SMNVEV (reference sequence). The CDR3 spans 14 residues. The chain's CDR3 is CASSLSLELREQFF. The CDR3 coding sequence is TGTGCCAGCAGTTTATCGCTGGAGCTACGCGAGCAGTTCTTC.

This chain links TRBV11-2 with TRBJ2-5; 9 bases are shared with TRBD1. Looked up from germline, CDR1 is SGHAT and CDR2 is FQNNGV. The ends lost 5 bases at V and 5 bases at J; junction bases unmatched: 9. The CDR3 totals 15 residues. This CDR3 is CASSPGGTGIETQYF. As DNA, the CDR3 is TGTGCCAGCAGCCCCGGGGGGACAGGGATCGAGACCCAGTACTTC.

This clonotype was detected a few times. The genes are TRBV27 and TRBJ2-3, with 9 bases matching TRBD2. J lost 5 bases, V lost 3 bases, and 6 bases had no gene match. Germline lookup yields CDR1 MNHEY and CDR2 SMNVEV (reference sequence). The CDR3 has 15 residues. Here the CDR3 reads CASSFGAGGGDTQYF. CDR3 DNA: TGTGCCAGCAGTTTCGGAGCGGGGGGAGGAGATACGCAGTATTTT.

The chain links TRBV4-1 to TRBJ2-5; D is possibly TRBD2 (5 bases). This CDR3 contains 22 residues. Germline CDR1 is MGHRA and CDR2 is YSYEKL. V shed 0 bases and J shed 5 bases, with 34 bases lying between them. CDR3: CASSQEWLAGTGKQQRQETQYF. The CDR3 DNA reads TGCGCCAGCAGCCAAGAGTGGCTAGCTGGTACGGGGAAGCAACAAAGGCAGGAGACCCAGTACTTC.

This clonotype was counted a single time. This chain uses TRBV20-1 with TRBJ2-3; D is possibly TRBD2 (7 bases). Germline-derived CDR1 and CDR2 are DFQATT and SNEGSKA (reference sequence). There are 16 residues in the CDR3. V was clipped by 3 bases and J by 4 bases, with 20 bases between them. This CDR3 reads CSASHLWGGAADTQYF. The CDR3 DNA sequence: TGCAGTGCTAGTCATTTGTGGGGGGGCGCAGCAGATACGCAGTATTTT.

The chain combines TRBV6-2 or TRBV6-3 with TRBJ2-3; 10 nucleotides line up with TRBD1. This CDR3 spans 15 amino acids. Trimming at V came to 6 bases and at J to 4 bases, leaving 7 bases not matched to a gene. Germline V gene data show CDR1 as MNHEY and CDR2 as SVGEGT. Written as DNA, the CDR3 is TGTGCCAGCAGCGCCTCCGGGACAGGGGCAGATACGCAGTATTTT. Its translation: CASSASGTGADTQYF.

This sequence joins TRBV12-3 or TRBV12-4 and TRBJ2-1; D ambiguous. The CDR3 has 15 residues. V was trimmed by 3 bases and J by 1 base, leaving 10 bases between them. The CDR3 sequence: CASSFFHRSYNEQFF. The CDR3 DNA reads TGTGCCAGCAGTTTTTTTCACCGGTCCTACAATGAGCAGTTCTTC.